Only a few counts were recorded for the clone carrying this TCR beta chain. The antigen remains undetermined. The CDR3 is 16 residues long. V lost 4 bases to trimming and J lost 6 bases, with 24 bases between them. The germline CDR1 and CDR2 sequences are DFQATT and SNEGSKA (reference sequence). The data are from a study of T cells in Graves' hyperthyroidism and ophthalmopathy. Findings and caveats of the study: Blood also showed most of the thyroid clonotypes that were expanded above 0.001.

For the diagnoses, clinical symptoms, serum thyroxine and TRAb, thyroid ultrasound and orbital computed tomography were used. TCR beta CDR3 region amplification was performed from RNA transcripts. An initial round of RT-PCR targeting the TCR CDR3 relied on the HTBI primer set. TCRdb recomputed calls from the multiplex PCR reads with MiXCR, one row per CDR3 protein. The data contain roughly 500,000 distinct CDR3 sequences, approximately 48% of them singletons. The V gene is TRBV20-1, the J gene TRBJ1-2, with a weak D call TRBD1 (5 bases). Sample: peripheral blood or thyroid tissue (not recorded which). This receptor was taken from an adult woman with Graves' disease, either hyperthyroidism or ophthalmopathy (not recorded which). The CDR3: CSAITRETSGDDGYTF. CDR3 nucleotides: TGCAGTGCTATAACTCGAGAGACTTCCGGGGACGATGGCTACACCTTC.